This T cell receptor (beta chain) was profiled in a study of T cells in Graves' hyperthyroidism and ophthalmopathy. Study outcomes and limitations: The majority of expanded thyroid clonotypes above 0.001 also appeared in blood.

From germline, CDR1 is SNHLY and CDR2 FYNNEI. Trimming shortened V by 3 bases and J by 4 bases, and 13 bases separated the two germline ends. CDR3 size: 14 residues. Patients between 18 and 65 years old had hyperthyroidism, newly diagnosed and lasting under 2 months. The source material, RNA transcripts, was used to amplify TCR beta CDR3 regions. The TCR CDR3 was amplified in a first-round RT-PCR using the HTBI primer set. TCRdb used MiXCR to reprocess the multiplex PCR reads, holding one entry per CDR3 protein. The sample lists hundreds of thousands of distinct CDR3 sequences, 15% to 20% seen once, with over 3.5% in the top ten. This clonotype occurred many times. Its antigen remains unknown.

Sequenced: blood. The receptor's source is a woman aged 25 to 39 with Graves' hyperthyroidism. The chain recombines TRBV2 with TRBJ2-7; D not resolved. Written as DNA, the CDR3 is TGTGCCAGCAGTGAGGGGTCCTTAGATTACGAGCAGTACTTC. Its translation is CASSEGSLDYEQYF.